The present entry profiles one T cell receptor beta chain with its context. Method: immunoSEQ multiplex PCR; TCRdb's copy keeps in-frame clones and lacks some. This table holds under 450,000 clones, 83% found once. The source of the sample is a study of blood T cell repertoires in COVID-19. Study details: PBMCs, B-cell-depleted T cells, or T cells were the source of the cDNA or gDNA that made up the material.

J gave up 14 bases and V 4 bases, and 9 bases lay outside the gene matches. The CDR3 contains 12 residues. CDR1 is SNHLY, CDR2 FYNNEI, per germline. Among Cohort 3 donors, those recovered had two negative PCRs, clearance, or symptom resolution. The sample consisted of PBMCs or T cells enriched from blood (not recorded which). The chain couples TRBV2 to TRBJ2-5; the match to TRBD2 covers 8 bases. This TCR came from a woman aged 50 to 60 who had recovered from COVID-19. CDR3 nucleotide sequence: TGTGCCAGCAGTGTCCGTCCGGGACTAGGCTACTTC. It is translated as CASSVRPGLGYF.